One and the same sample provided the 6 T cell receptor beta chains below, sequenced in a study of memory CD4+ T cells and cytomegalovirus serostatus. Assay: immunoSEQ multiplex PCR; the TCRdb copy retains only in-frame clones and omits some. Counted here are fewer than 50,000 clones, over 60% occurring once; the ten biggest clones make up 5% to 7%. The sort gate was single viable CD3+CD4+CD8-CD45RO+ cells for memory CD4+ T cells. Sequencing was performed on memory CD4+ T cells from blood. The source is an adult in good health and CMV-seronegative.

The CDR3 protein is CASSPLGSWETQYF. CDR3 nucleotide sequence: TGTGCCAGCAGCCCTTTGGGTTCGTGGGAGACCCAGTACTTC. V and J are TRBV28 and TRBJ2-5; D not certain. The CDR3 has 14 amino acids. The germline CDR1 and CDR2 sequences are MDHEN and SYDVKM. Trimming took off 6 bases at V and 5 bases at J, with 16 bases between the two ends. Based on the CDR3 plus reference TRBV28 and TRBJ2-5, the full variable domain is DVKVTQSSRYLVKRTGEKVFLECVQDMDHENMFWYRQDPGLGLRLIYFSYDVKMKEKGDIPEGYSVSREKKERFSLILESASTNQTSMYLCASSPLGSWETQYFGPGTRLLVL.

This chain joins TRBV5-1 and TRBJ2-4; D remains ambiguous. The germline V and J ends were trimmed by 0 bases and 7 bases, with 8 bases remaining between them. The CDR3 covers 13 residues. CDR1 is SGHRS and CDR2 is YFSETQ in the germline V gene. For the CDR3, the DNA is TGCGCCAGCAGCTTGGGGCCGGCGAACATTCAGTACTTC. The encoded protein is CASSLGPANIQYF.

This chain links TRBV11-2 with TRBJ2-7; TRBD2 aligns across 7 bases. Germline CDR1 and CDR2: SGHAT and FQNNGV. The CDR3 spans 15 residues. Unmatched junction bases numbered 9, after V lost 1 base and J lost 6 bases. The CDR3 nucleotides are TGTGCCAGCAGCTTAGCGGGAGGACTTACGGGCGAGCAGTACTTC. This sequence encodes CASSLAGGLTGEQYF.

The CDR3 protein is CASSQSSGSSTGELFF. DNA of the CDR3: TGTGCCAGCTCCCAATCTAGCGGGAGTTCGACCGGGGAGCTGTTTTTT. This chain joins TRBV18 and TRBJ2-2, with 10 nucleotides matching TRBD2. There are 16 residues in the CDR3. Germline V CDR1 and CDR2: KGHSH, LQKENI. V lost 6 bases to trimming and J lost 5 bases; unmatched junction nucleotides: 9.

The table lists this clone with a count of one. The chain employs TRBV5-8 and TRBJ2-3, with unresolved D. Germline values: CDR1 SGHTS, CDR2 YDEGEE. The CDR3 extends over 13 amino acids. Trimming took 4 bases from V and 4 from J, leaving 10 bases between them. CDR3 nucleotide sequence: TGTGCCAGCAGCATCCCGCCGTCAGATACGCAGTATTTT. Protein sequence: CASSIPPSDTQYF.

The chain is built from TRBV7-2 and TRBJ2-2, with a possible D match to TRBD1 (6 bases). Deletions cut 5 bases from V and 4 bases from J, with 17 bases between. CDR3 length: 16 amino acids. The germline CDR1 and CDR2 sequences are SGHTA and FQGNSA. As DNA, the CDR3 is TGTGCCAGCAGCATTCTGACAGGCCGGGGCACCGGGGAGCTGTTTTTT. Amino acids: CASSILTGRGTGELFF.